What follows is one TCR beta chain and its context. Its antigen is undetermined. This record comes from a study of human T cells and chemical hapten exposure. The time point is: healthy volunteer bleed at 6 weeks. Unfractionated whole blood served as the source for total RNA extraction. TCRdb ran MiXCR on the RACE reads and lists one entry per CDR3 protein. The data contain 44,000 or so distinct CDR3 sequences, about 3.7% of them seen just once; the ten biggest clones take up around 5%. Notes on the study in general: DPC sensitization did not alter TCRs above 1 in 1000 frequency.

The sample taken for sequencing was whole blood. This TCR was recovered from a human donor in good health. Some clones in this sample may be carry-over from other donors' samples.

For the CDR3, the DNA is TGTGCCAGCAGCCAGGATCTAGAGACCCAGTACTTC. This encodes CASSQDLETQYF. V and J are TRBV4-2 and TRBJ2-5; D gene uncertain. In germline, CDR1 is LGHNA, CDR2 YNFKEQ. Between the trimmed V and J ends, which lost 3 bases and 4 bases, there was a span of 6 bases. The CDR3 has 12 amino acids.